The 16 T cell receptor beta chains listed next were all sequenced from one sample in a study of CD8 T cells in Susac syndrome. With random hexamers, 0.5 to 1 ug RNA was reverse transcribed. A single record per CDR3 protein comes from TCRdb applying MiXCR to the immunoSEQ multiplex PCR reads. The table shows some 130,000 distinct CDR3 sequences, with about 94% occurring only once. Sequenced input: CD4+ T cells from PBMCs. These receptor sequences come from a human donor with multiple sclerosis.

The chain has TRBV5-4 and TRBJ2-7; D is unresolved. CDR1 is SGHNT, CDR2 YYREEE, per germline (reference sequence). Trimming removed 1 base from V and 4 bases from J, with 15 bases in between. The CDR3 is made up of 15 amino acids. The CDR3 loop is CASSLLQRSRYEQYF. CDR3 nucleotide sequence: TGTGCCAGCAGCTTGCTCCAGCGTTCACGTTACGAGCAGTACTTC.

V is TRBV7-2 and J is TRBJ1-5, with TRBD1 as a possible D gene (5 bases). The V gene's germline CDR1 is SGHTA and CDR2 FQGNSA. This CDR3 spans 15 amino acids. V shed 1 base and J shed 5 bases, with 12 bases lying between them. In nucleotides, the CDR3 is TGTGCCAGCAGCTTAGGGCAGGGACTATATCAGCCCCAGCATTTT. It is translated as CASSLGQGLYQPQHF.

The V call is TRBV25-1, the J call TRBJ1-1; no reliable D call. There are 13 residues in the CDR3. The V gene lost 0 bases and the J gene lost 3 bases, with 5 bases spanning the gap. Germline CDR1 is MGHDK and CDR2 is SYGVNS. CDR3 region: CASSEYRYTEAFF. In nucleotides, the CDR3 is TGTGCCAGCAGTGAATACAGGTACACTGAAGCTTTCTTT. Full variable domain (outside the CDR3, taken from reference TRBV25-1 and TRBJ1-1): EADIYQTPRYLVIGTGKKITLECSQTMGHDKMYWYQQDPGMELHLIHYSYGVNSTEKGDLSSESTVSRIRTEHFPLTLESARPSHTSQYLCASSEYRYTEAFFGQGTRLTVV.

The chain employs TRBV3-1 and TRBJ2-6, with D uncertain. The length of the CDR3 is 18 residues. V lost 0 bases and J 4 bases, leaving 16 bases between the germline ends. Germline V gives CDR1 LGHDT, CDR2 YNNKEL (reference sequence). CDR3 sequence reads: CASSQEGAHAPGANVLTF. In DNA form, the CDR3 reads TGTGCCAGCAGCCAAGAGGGCGCTCACGCCCCGGGGGCCAACGTCCTGACTTTC.

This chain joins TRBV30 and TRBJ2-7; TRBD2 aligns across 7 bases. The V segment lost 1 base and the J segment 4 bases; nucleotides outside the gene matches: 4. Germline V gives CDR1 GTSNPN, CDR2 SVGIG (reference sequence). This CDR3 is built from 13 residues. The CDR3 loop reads CAWSAEAGYEQYF. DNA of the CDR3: TGTGCCTGGAGTGCAGAAGCGGGGTACGAGCAGTACTTC.

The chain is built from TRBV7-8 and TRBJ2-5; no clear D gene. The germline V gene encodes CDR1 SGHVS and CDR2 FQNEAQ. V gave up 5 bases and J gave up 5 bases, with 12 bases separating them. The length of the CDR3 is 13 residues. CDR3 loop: CASSQLGAETQYF. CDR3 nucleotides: TGTGCCAGCAGCCAATTAGGCGCGGAGACCCAGTACTTC.

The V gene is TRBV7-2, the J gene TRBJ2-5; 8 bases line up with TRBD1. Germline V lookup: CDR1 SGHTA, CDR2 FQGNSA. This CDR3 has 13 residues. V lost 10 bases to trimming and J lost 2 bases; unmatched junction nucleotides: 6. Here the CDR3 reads CATQGQGQETQYF. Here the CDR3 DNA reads TGTGCCACCCAAGGACAGGGTCAAGAGACCCAGTACTTC.

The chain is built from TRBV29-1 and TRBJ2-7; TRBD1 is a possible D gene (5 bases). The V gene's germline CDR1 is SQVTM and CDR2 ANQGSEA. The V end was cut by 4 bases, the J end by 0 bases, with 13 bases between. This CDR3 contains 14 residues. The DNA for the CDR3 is TGCAGCGTTGCGAGACAGACGAGCTCCTACGAGCAGTACTTC. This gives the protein CSVARQTSSYEQYF.

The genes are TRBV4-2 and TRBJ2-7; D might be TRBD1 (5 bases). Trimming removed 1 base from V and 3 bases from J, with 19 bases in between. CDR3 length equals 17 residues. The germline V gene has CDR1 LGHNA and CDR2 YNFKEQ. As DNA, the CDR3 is TGTGCCAGCAGCCAAGGTGTCGCCGGACAAAAATTCTACGAGCAGTACTTC. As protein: CASSQGVAGQKFYEQYF.

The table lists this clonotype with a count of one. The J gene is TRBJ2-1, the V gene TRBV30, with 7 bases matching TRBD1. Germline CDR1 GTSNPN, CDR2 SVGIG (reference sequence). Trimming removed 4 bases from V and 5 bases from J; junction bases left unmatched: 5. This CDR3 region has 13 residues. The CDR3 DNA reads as TGTGCCTGGACAGGGGGATGGGACAATGAGCAGTTCTTC. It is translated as CAWTGGWDNEQFF.

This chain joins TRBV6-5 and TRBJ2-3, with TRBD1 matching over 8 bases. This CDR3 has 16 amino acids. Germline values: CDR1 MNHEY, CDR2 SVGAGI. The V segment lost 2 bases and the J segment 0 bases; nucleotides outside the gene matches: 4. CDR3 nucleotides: TGTGCCAGCAGTTACCAGGGGGCCGGGAGCACAGATACGCAGTATTTT. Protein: CASSYQGAGSTDTQYF.

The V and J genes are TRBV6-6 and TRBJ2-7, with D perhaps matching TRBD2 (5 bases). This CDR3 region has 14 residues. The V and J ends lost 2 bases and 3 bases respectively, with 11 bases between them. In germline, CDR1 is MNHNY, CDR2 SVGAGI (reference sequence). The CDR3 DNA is TGTGCCAGCAGTTACGCCACAGCGGACTACGAGCAGTACTTC. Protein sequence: CASSYATADYEQYF.

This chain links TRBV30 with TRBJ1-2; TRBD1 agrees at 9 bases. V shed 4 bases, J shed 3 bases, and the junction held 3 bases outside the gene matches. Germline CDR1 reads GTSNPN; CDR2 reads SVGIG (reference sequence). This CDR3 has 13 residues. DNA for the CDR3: TGTGCCTGGACCCGGGACAGGGACTATGGCTACACCTTC. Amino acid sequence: CAWTRDRDYGYTF.

The CDR3 sequence is CSARVLGGLGEKLFF. CDR3 coding DNA: TGCAGTGCTAGAGTCCTGGGAGGGCTCGGTGAAAAACTGTTTTTT. The rearrangement joins TRBV20-1 to TRBJ1-4; D remains unclear. This CDR3 comprises 15 residues. The germline V gene has CDR1 DFQATT and CDR2 SNEGSKA (reference sequence). The germline V and J ends were trimmed by 1 base and 7 bases, with 16 bases remaining between them.

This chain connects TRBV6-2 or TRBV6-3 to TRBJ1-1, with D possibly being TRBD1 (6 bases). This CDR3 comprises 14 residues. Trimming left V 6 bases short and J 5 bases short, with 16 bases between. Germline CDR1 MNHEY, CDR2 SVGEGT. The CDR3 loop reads CASRSPGALTEAFF. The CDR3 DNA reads TGTGCCAGCAGGTCCCCGGGGGCGCTTACTGAAGCTTTCTTT.

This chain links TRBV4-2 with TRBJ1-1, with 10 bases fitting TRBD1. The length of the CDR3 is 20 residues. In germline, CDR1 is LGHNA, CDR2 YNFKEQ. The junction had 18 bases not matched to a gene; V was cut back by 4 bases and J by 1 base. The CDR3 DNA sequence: TGTGCCAGCAGCCCACTTCTCGGGACAGGGGATCCCCTGAAGAACACTGAAGCTTTCTTT. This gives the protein CASSPLLGTGDPLKNTEAFF.